What follows is one TCR beta chain and its context. The germline gives CDR1 SGDLS, CDR2 YYNGEE. The CDR3 spans 13 residues. The V and J ends lost 4 bases and 5 bases respectively, with 12 bases between them. These data belong to a study of blood T cell repertoires in COVID-19. Assay: immunoSEQ multiplex PCR; the TCRdb copy retains only in-frame clones and omits some. The sample lists fewer than 150,000 clones, 75% to 90% seen once, with almost 30% in the top ten. This TCR was recovered from an older woman with acute or convalescent COVID-19. The V gene is TRBV9, the J gene TRBJ1-1; D is undetermined. The sample consisted of peripheral blood. The CDR3, as DNA: TGTGCCAGCAGCCCCCCTCGGACTACTGAAGCTTTCTTT. Translation gives CASSPPRTTEAFF.